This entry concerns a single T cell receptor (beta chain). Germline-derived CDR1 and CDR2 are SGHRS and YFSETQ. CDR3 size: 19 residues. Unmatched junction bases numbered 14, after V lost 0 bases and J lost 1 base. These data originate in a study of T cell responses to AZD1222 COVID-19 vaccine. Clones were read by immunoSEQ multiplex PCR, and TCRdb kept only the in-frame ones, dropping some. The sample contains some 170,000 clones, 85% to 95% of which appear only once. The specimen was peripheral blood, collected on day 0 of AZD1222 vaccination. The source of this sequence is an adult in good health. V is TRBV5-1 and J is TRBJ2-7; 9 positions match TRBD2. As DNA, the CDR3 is TGCGCCAGCAGCTTGGGCCCCAGCGGGAGGCAAACTTTATCCTACGAGCAGTACTTC. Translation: CASSLGPSGRQTLSYEQYF.